This T cell receptor (beta chain) was sequenced for a study of T cell responses to AZD1222 COVID-19 vaccine. Trimming at V came to 2 bases and at J to 4 bases, leaving 4 bases not matched to a gene. This CDR3 region has 14 residues. Germline V CDR1 and CDR2: MDHEN, SYDVKM. Here immunoSEQ multiplex PCR was the method, and the copy in TCRdb shows in-frame clones only, minus some. The repertoire holds about 130,000 clones, with roughly 91% as singletons. The input for sequencing was peripheral blood, taken on day 0 of MenACWY control vaccination. This TCR derives from an adult in good health. The chain links TRBV28 to TRBJ1-2; 7 nucleotides match TRBD1. CDR3 in amino acids: CASSLVTGSYGYTF. CDR3 in DNA: TGTGCCAGCAGTTTAGTGACAGGGTCCTATGGCTACACCTTC.